This TCR beta chain is from a study of cytomegalovirus exposure and HLA in healthy donors. General observations from the study: Owing to their indistinguishability, certain V segments, notably TRBV6-2 and TRBV6-3, were excluded. A later analysis found common viral pathogens apparently linked to several of the most significant clusters. In a later analysis, V- and J-gene trimming of beta chains associated with a DCLRE1C missense variant, replicated independently.

PCR primers comprised 60 Vbeta and 13 Jbeta primers. Clones were read by immunoSEQ multiplex PCR, and TCRdb kept only the in-frame ones, dropping some. The profile shows around 160,000 clones, around 70% of them singletons. CDR1 and CDR2 (germline): MNHNS, SASEGT. The CDR3 totals 14 residues. V lost 0 bases to trimming and J lost 3 bases, with 6 bases between them. This clone showed up just once. The antigen is not known. Sequencing used PBMCs. The V call is TRBV6-1, the J call TRBJ2-1, with a weak D call TRBD2 (6 bases). This TCR was sampled from a man between 18 and 29 years old in good health and CMV-seropositive. The CDR3 sequence: CASSEAGGYNEQFF. In DNA, the CDR3 is TGTGCCAGCAGTGAAGCGGGAGGCTACAATGAGCAGTTCTTC.